The 26 T cell receptor beta chains presented below share a single source sample, sequenced in a study of PD-1 blockade in classical Hodgkin lymphoma. Measured with immunoSEQ multiplex PCR; TCRdb has only the in-frame clones, and not every one. The sample lists some 150,000 clones; around four fifths were seen once. Every one of the patients relapsed after autologous stem cell transplantation (brentuximab vedotin exposure was variable). Specimen: peripheral blood mononuclear cells (PBMCs), collected before the second cycle of nivolumab. These receptors were obtained from a human donor with classical Hodgkin lymphoma.

This chain joins TRBV5-4 and TRBJ2-3, with D perhaps assigned TRBD1 or TRBD2 (5 bases each). The CDR3 extends over 15 amino acids. V dropped 0 bases and J dropped 2 bases, with 10 bases sitting between them. Germline CDR1 and CDR2: SGHNT and YYREEE (reference sequence). CDR3 protein: CASSLGDGNTDTQYF. The CDR3 DNA follows: TGTGCCAGCAGCTTGGGGGACGGAAACACAGATACGCAGTATTTT. Together with reference TRBV5-4 and TRBJ2-3, the CDR3 gives the full variable domain: ETGVTQSPTHLIKTRGQQVTLRCSSQSGHNTVSWYQQALGQGPQFIFQYYREEENGRGNFPPRFSGLQFPNYSSELNVNALELDDSALYLCASSLGDGNTDTQYFGPGTRLTVL.

On this clone itself: Relative to the germline gene, one junction end is altered; a read error may explain this. J is TRBJ2-5 and V is TRBV7-7, with TRBD1 matching over 7 bases. Germline assignment: CDR1 SSHAT and CDR2 FNYEAQ (reference sequence). This CDR3 contains 14 residues. CDR3 in DNA: TGTGCTAGCAGTCCAACAGGGGTTGGTGAGACCCAGTACTTC. Its protein is CASSPTGVGETQYF.

The chain employs TRBV6-5 and TRBJ1-5; D gene unclear. V was clipped by 0 bases and J by 6 bases, with 12 bases between them. CDR1 is MNHEY and CDR2 is SVGAGI in the germline V gene. The CDR3 length is 15 residues. CDR3 sequence reads: CASSYSAGSGQPQHF. CDR3 DNA sequence: TGTGCCAGCAGTTACTCGGCAGGTTCGGGTCAGCCCCAGCATTTT.

This clone appeared a few times. The chain uses TRBV18 and TRBJ2-4; maybe TRBD2 (6 bases). The germline gives CDR1 KGHSH, CDR2 LQKENI. The CDR3 runs 16 residues. Trimming stripped 5 bases from V and 0 bases from J, with 14 bases between. CDR3 nucleotides: TGTGCCAGCTCAGTCAGGACTAACCTAGCCAAAAACATTCAGTACTTC. This gives the protein CASSVRTNLAKNIQYF.

About this clone: A junction end diverges from the germline sequence, so it may reflect a read error. This sample also contains other DNA sequences that code for the same CDR3. The J gene is TRBJ2-1, the V gene TRBV5-4; D gene ambiguous. The germline V gene encodes CDR1 SGHNT and CDR2 YYREEE (reference sequence). The CDR3 is made up of 16 amino acids. The CDR3 sequence: CASSQDPGQTANEQFF. CDR3 DNA: TGCGCCAGCAGCCAAGATCCGGGCCAGACCGCCAATGAGCAGTTCTTC.

The table lists this clone with a few counts. The chain links TRBV6-6 to TRBJ1-1, with no clear D. The CDR3 runs 13 residues. Germline CDR1 MNHNY, CDR2 SVGAGI (reference sequence). The V and J ends lost 2 bases and 5 bases respectively, with 9 bases between them. CDR3 coding DNA: TGTGCCAGCAGTTACAGTATGGGGACTGAAGCTTTCTTT. Translation gives CASSYSMGTEAFF.

This chain joins TRBV4-2 and TRBJ1-3, with D unclear. Germline V gives CDR1 LGHNA, CDR2 YNFKEQ. The CDR3 extends over 16 amino acids. Between the trimmed V and J ends, which lost 1 base and 3 bases, there was a span of 13 bases. The CDR3 DNA sequence: TGTGCCAGCAGCCAAGGAATTAGCTGGGATGGAAACACCATATATTTT. Residues: CASSQGISWDGNTIYF.

The rearrangement joins TRBV5-4 to TRBJ2-3; the match to TRBD1 covers 9 bases. The V and J ends lost 2 bases and 1 base, in that order; junction bases with no gene match: 8. The V gene's germline CDR1 is SGHNT and CDR2 YYREEE (reference sequence). The CDR3 extends over 17 amino acids. CDR3 residues: CASSFLTGGAGTDTQYF. As DNA, the CDR3 is TGTGCCAGCAGCTTCCTAACAGGGGGCGCGGGCACAGATACGCAGTATTTT.

This clone was recorded only once. The chain couples TRBV7-3 to TRBJ1-1; D not resolved. From germline, CDR1 is SGHTA and CDR2 FQGTGA. Trimming cost V 5 bases and J 2 bases, with 9 bases left between them. There are 13 residues in the CDR3. The CDR3 is CASSPSANTEAFF. The CDR3 bases are TGTGCCAGCAGCCCTTCAGCTAACACTGAAGCTTTCTTT. Full variable domain (remainder filled in from reference TRBV7-3 and TRBJ1-1): GAGVSQTPSNKVTEKGKYVELRCDPISGHTALYWYRQSLGQGPEFLIYFQGTGAADDSGLPNDRFFAVRPEGSVSTLKIQRTERGDSAVYLCASSPSANTEAFFGQGTRLTVV.

The chain uses TRBV10-3 and TRBJ1-4; D is uncertain. The germline CDR1 and CDR2 sequences are ENHRY and SYGVKD. The V end lost 0 bases, the J end lost 4 bases, and 0 bases lay between the germline ends. CDR3 length equals 12 residues. The CDR3, as DNA: TGTGCCATCAGTGAGTCTAATGAAAAACTGTTTTTT. Protein: CAISESNEKLFF.

This chain links TRBV11-2 with TRBJ2-7; D tentatively fits TRBD1 or TRBD2 (6 bases each). V was trimmed by 4 bases and J by 1 base, leaving 14 bases between them. CDR3 length: 15 amino acids. Germline CDR1 reads SGHAT; CDR2 reads FQNNGV. CDR3 region: CASSWTTGFSYEQYF. DNA of the CDR3: TGTGCCAGCAGCTGGACTACAGGGTTTTCCTACGAGCAGTACTTC.

The chain couples TRBV6-6 to TRBJ2-5; D remains ambiguous. V lost 0 bases and J 6 bases, leaving 11 bases between the germline ends. In germline, CDR1 is MNHNY, CDR2 SVGAGI (reference sequence). The CDR3 consists of 14 residues. The CDR3 DNA sequence: TGTGCCAGCAGTTACTCTAGCCCCGGAAAGACCCAGTACTTC. Its translation: CASSYSSPGKTQYF.

The chain has TRBV28 and TRBJ1-2; TRBD1 matches 9 bases. The ends lost 5 bases at V and 6 bases at J; junction bases unmatched: 7. The V gene's germline CDR1 is MDHEN and CDR2 SYDVKM. The CDR3 is 14 residues long. In DNA form, the CDR3 reads TGTGCCAGCAGTAAAGGGGGACAGGGACATGGCTACACCTTC. As protein: CASSKGGQGHGYTF.

The sample holds one count of this clone. V and J are TRBV19 and TRBJ2-1; possibly TRBD1 or TRBD2 for D (5 bases each). Trimming cost V 8 bases and J 3 bases, with 14 bases left between them. The CDR3 runs 14 residues. Per germline, CDR1 LNHDA and CDR2 SQIVND (reference sequence). This chain's CDR3 is CASQRDLGYNEQFF. CDR3 DNA sequence: TGTGCCAGTCAAAGGGACCTGGGCTACAATGAGCAGTTCTTC.

The chain couples TRBV10-3 to TRBJ2-1, with D maybe TRBD2 (5 bases). Deletions cut 6 bases from V and 6 bases from J, with 15 bases between. From germline, CDR1 is ENHRY and CDR2 SYGVKD. The CDR3 extends over 14 amino acids. The CDR3: CAIRAAPGGNEQFF. The CDR3, as DNA: TGTGCCATCAGAGCGGCCCCTGGAGGCAATGAGCAGTTCTTC.

The chain employs TRBV6-1 and TRBJ2-1; D might be TRBD2 (5 bases). The CDR3 totals 13 residues. V gave up 4 bases and J gave up 9 bases, with 13 bases separating them. Germline V gene sequence: CDR1 MNHNS, CDR2 SASEGT. This CDR3 is CASSVTRGSEQFF. CDR3 sequence (DNA): TGTGCCAGCAGTGTTACTAGAGGCAGTGAGCAGTTCTTC.

This chain connects TRBV7-2 to TRBJ1-1, with TRBD1 matching 7 bases. Germline V gene sequence: CDR1 SGHTA, CDR2 FQGNSA. CDR3 length: 17 residues. The V and J ends lost 0 bases and 3 bases, in that order; junction bases with no gene match: 10. The CDR3, as DNA: TGTGCCAGCAGCTTAGCCCCGGGACAGTTGAGATACACTGAAGCTTTCTTT. As protein: CASSLAPGQLRYTEAFF.

This chain joins TRBV28 and TRBJ1-5; D call uncertain. The length of the CDR3 is 12 residues. V lost 5 bases and J lost 6, with 8 bases in between. Per the germline V gene, CDR1 is MDHEN and CDR2 is SYDVKM. The CDR3 region has the DNA TGTGCCAGCAGTGCCCCCCCTCAGCCCCAGCATTTT. It is translated as CASSAPPQPQHF.

V gene TRBV10-1 combines with J gene TRBJ2-5, with 10 nucleotides matching TRBD2. J gave up 5 bases and V 6 bases, and 6 bases lay outside the gene matches. From germline, CDR1 is WNHNN and CDR2 SYGVQD (reference sequence). This CDR3 comprises 14 residues. Written as DNA, the CDR3 is TGCGCCAGCAGCACTAGCGGGGAGATGGAGACCCAGTACTTC. Translating it yields CASSTSGEMETQYF.

The chain links TRBV11-2 to TRBJ1-5; D remains ambiguous. CDR3 length: 16 residues. In germline, CDR1 is SGHAT, CDR2 FQNNGV. With 0 bases removed from V and 4 bases from J, the gap between germline ends came to 13 bases. The CDR3 DNA reads TGTGCCAGCAGCTTAGATTCAGCCCCAGGTAATCAGCCCCAGCATTTT. Translation: CASSLDSAPGNQPQHF.

The chain is built from TRBV5-7 and TRBJ1-2; D ambiguous. Being an ORF, TRBV5-7 has a function that is uncertain. CDR3 length: 15 residues. Trimming took off 0 bases at V and 1 base at J, with 10 bases between the two ends. The CDR3 sequence is CASSLGPAFNYGYTF. CDR3 bases: TGTGCCAGCAGCTTGGGCCCAGCCTTTAACTATGGCTACACCTTC.

In this sample, this clone turned up once. The J gene is TRBJ1-3, the V gene TRBV19; no clear D. The germline CDR1 and CDR2 sequences are LNHDA and SQIVND (reference sequence). Trimming stripped 5 bases from V and 8 bases from J, with 19 bases between. The CDR3 has 15 residues. The CDR3, as DNA: TGTGCCAGTAGTGGTTTAAATCGTCTCTGGGACACCATATATTTT. Protein sequence: CASSGLNRLWDTIYF.

This chain connects TRBV28 to TRBJ2-3; 10 bases align to TRBD2. The trim removed 3 bases at V and 5 bases at J, leaving 17 bases unmatched. CDR1 and CDR2 (germline): MDHEN, SYDVKM. The CDR3 spans 19 residues. CDR3 residues: CASSFPVLAGVGGEDTQYF. The CDR3 DNA reads as TGTGCCAGCAGTTTCCCAGTCCTAGCGGGAGTTGGGGGGGAAGATACGCAGTATTTT.

CDR3 in amino acids: CASRRTGPGANVLTF. DNA for the CDR3: TGTGCCAGCAGACGTACAGGGCCTGGGGCCAACGTCCTGACTTTC. The chain uses TRBV27 and TRBJ2-6; maybe TRBD1 (6 bases). The length of the CDR3 is 15 residues. The V end lost 6 bases, the J end lost 2 bases, and 11 bases lay between the germline ends. From germline, CDR1 is MNHEY and CDR2 SMNVEV (reference sequence). Full variable domain (remainder filled in from reference TRBV27 and TRBJ2-6): EAQVTQNPRYLITVTGKKLTVTCSQNMNHEYMSWYRQDPGLGLRQIYYSMNVEVTDKGDVPEGYKVSRKEKRNFPLILESPSPNQTSLYFCASRRTGPGANVLTFGAGSRLTVL.

The chain couples TRBV6-6 to TRBJ2-7; D not certain. The CDR3 totals 14 residues. Germline V gene lookup returns CDR1 MNHNY and CDR2 SVGAGI (reference sequence). Trimming removed 7 bases from V and 0 bases from J, with 13 bases in between. The CDR3, as DNA: TGTGCCAGCAAAAGAACAAGGAGCTCCTACGAGCAGTACTTC. Residues: CASKRTRSSYEQYF.

The chain has TRBV6-6 and TRBJ1-1; no reliable D call. There are 16 residues in the CDR3. The germline gives CDR1 MNHNY, CDR2 SVGAGI (reference sequence). V shed 4 bases and J shed 10 bases, with 25 bases lying between them. The CDR3 region has the DNA TGTGCCAGCAGTTCACAGACGACGAACCACCTCAGTGGAGCTTTCTTT. Residues: CASSSQTTNHLSGAFF.